This T cell receptor (beta chain) was recorded in a study of CD8+CD57+ T cells in acquired aplastic anemia. As for the study in general: Yields of DNA that came from sorted CD4+ and CD8+ cells averaged roughly 3.3 ug. Whole-study findings and limits: Overlapping CD8+ CDR3 repertoires of patients and controls contained under 35 shared sequences.

Patients picked for sequencing had shown CD8+CD57+ cell expansion detected by flow cytometry. Patients were treatment-naive when blood was sampled. This clonotype was seen at least ten times. No antigen is known for it. Genomic DNA was employed as the template in profiling TCR beta VDJ and CDR3. TCRdb used MiXCR to reprocess the reads, holding one entry per CDR3 protein. The profile covers roughly 240,000 distinct CDR3 sequences, with about 44% appearing a single time and approximately 7.8% taken by the ten largest. The sample was sorted CD4+, CD8+, or CD8+CD57+ T cells (not recorded which) from PBMCs. This receptor was identified in a human donor with aplastic anemia.

As DNA, the CDR3 is TGCGCCAGCAGCCAAGTTTTCGACAGCAGCAATCAGCCCCAGCATTTT. Its translation: CASSQVFDSSNQPQHF. This rearrangement joins TRBV4-3 to TRBJ1-5, with D possibly matching TRBD1 (5 bases). Germline V gives CDR1 LGHNA, CDR2 YSLEER. CDR3 length: 16 residues. V shed 1 base and J shed 1 base, with 11 bases lying between them.